Below, 3 T cell receptor beta chains from the same sample are listed, as sequenced in a study of identical twins. From the 5' RACE reads, TCRdb called clonotypes with MiXCR, one entry per CDR3 protein. The sample shows roughly 470,000 distinct CDR3 sequences, more than 13% of them seen only once. The sample was also linked to a second study, of yellow fever vaccine responses in identical twins.

What was sequenced was CD4+ T cells sorted from blood. The receptors stem from a woman younger than 35 in good health.

The chain joins TRBV6-2 or TRBV6-3 to TRBJ1-1, with 9 bases that match TRBD1. V was clipped by 7 bases and J by 0 bases; unmatched bases: 12. The CDR3 totals 17 residues. Germline-derived CDR1 and CDR2 are MNHEY and SVGEGT. CDR3 nucleotide sequence: TGTGCCAGCAACATCCCGGGACAGGGCATCATGAACACTGAAGCTTTCTTT. Translated, it gives CASNIPGQGIMNTEAFF.

The V call is TRBV6-1, the J call TRBJ2-3; no definite D call. Germline V gene data show CDR1 as MNHNS and CDR2 as SASEGT. Trimming left V 10 bases short and J 3 bases short, with 20 bases between. The CDR3 has 15 residues. This chain's CDR3 is CATPSLCLRTDTQYF. As DNA, the CDR3 is TGTGCCACCCCAAGTTTATGTTTGAGGACAGATACGCAGTATTTT.

This chain connects TRBV7-2 to TRBJ2-7; D is unresolved. This CDR3 comprises 12 residues. The V gene lost 1 base and the J gene lost 7 bases, with 8 bases spanning the gap. Germline CDR1 is SGHTA and CDR2 is FQGNSA. The DNA of the CDR3 is TGTGCCAGCAGCTTAGATTGGAAGGAGCAGTACTTC. Residues: CASSLDWKEQYF.